This entry describes one T cell receptor beta chain. Clones were read by immunoSEQ multiplex PCR, and TCRdb kept only the in-frame ones, dropping some. The sample lists some 34,000 clones; roughly 76% were seen once. The source of the sample is a study of STAT5B mutations in CD4+ large granular lymphocyte leukemia. This CDR3 has 14 amino acids. V lost 5 bases, J lost 10 bases, and 10 bases stayed unmatched. Germline CDR1 SGHTA, CDR2 FQGNSA. This TCR derives from a human donor in good health. Sequenced sample: CD4+ T cells from blood buffy coats. The chain carries TRBV7-2 and TRBJ2-1, with 8 bases identical to TRBD2. CDR3 protein: CASSPGGGHDEQFF. DNA of the CDR3: TGTGCCAGCAGCCCCGGGGGGGGGCATGACGAGCAGTTCTTC.